This T cell receptor beta chain was recovered during a study of CD8 T cells in ankylosing spondylitis. General study points: Disease-associated clones were CD8+ and fairly uncommon in peripheral blood. Blood from ankylosing spondylitis patients appeared to carry a characteristic roughly 8-variant TCR beta motif. Reportedly, disease-linked clones are significantly enriched in ankylosing spondylitis patients' matched synovial fluid.

About this clonotype itself: As yet, its antigen is unknown.

Per the germline V gene, CDR1 is SGHTA and CDR2 is FQGNSA. V trimming: 3 bases; J trimming: 6 bases; junction bases outside the gene matches: 5. The CDR3 length is 14 residues. A quantitative 5'-RACE method, one with molecular barcodes, was used to make TCR beta libraries. TCRdb analysed the 5' RACE reads with MiXCR anew, one entry per CDR3 protein. There are approximately 60,000 distinct CDR3 sequences in the sample; 6.2% occur only once, and under 6% lies in the top ten. V is TRBV7-2 and J is TRBJ2-1, with 7 bases identical to TRBD2. Sequencing used synovial fluid, either unsorted or a sorted T cell fraction (not recorded which). This clonotype originated in a male donor with ankylosing spondylitis. CDR3 coding DNA: TGTGCCAGCAGCTTGGGGAGGGTCTCCAATGAGCAGTTCTTC. The encoded protein is CASSLGRVSNEQFF.